These 18 T cell receptor beta chains originate from one sample sequenced in a study of blood T cell repertoires in COVID-19. The assay was immunoSEQ multiplex PCR, and TCRdb's table has in-frame clones only and misses some. The sample consists of around 190,000 clones, approximately 79% of them appearing once. Specimen: peripheral blood. These TCRs come from a woman between 50 and 59 years old with acute or convalescent COVID-19.

The chain couples TRBV28 to TRBJ1-3; D ambiguous. Germline lookup yields CDR1 MDHEN and CDR2 SYDVKM. This CDR3 region has 15 residues. Trimming removed 6 bases from V and 8 bases from J, with 20 bases in between. CDR3 sequence: CASRRLPSSSDTIYF. CDR3 DNA sequence: TGTGCCAGCAGGCGGCTGCCCTCAAGCTCTGACACCATATATTTT.

The count of this clone is one. V gene TRBV7-5 combines with J gene TRBJ2-1; TRBD2 is taken as the D call from the table, unchecked against the DNA. TRBV7-5 is tagged as a pseudogene. The length of the CDR3 is 15 residues. For the CDR3, the DNA is TGTGCCAGAAGCCAACTAGCGGGAGTAGGGGGTGAGCAGTTCTTC. The encoded protein is CARSQLAGVGGEQFF.

The V call is TRBV10-3, the J call TRBJ1-5; TRBD1 is a possible D gene (5 bases). This CDR3 region has 14 residues. With 2 bases removed from V and 5 bases from J, the gap between germline ends came to 10 bases. The V gene's germline CDR1 is ENHRY and CDR2 SYGVKD. This CDR3 reads CAISEQGLDQPQHF. The CDR3 region has the DNA TGTGCCATCAGTGAGCAGGGATTGGATCAGCCCCAGCATTTT.

The chain has TRBV7-2 and TRBJ2-3; TRBD2 aligns across 9 bases. The germline V gene encodes CDR1 SGHTA and CDR2 FQGNSA. The ends lost 0 bases at V and 4 bases at J; junction bases unmatched: 2. The length of the CDR3 is 15 residues. CDR3 DNA: TGTGCCAGCAGCTTAGCGGGACTAGCATCAGATACGCAGTATTTT. This translates into CASSLAGLASDTQYF.

V usage is TRBV6-5 and J usage is TRBJ2-3, with D perhaps matching TRBD2 (6 bases). V was trimmed by 11 bases and J by 3 bases, leaving 12 bases between them. This CDR3 is built from 12 residues. Germline values: CDR1 MNHEY, CDR2 SVGAGI. CDR3: CASEAGTDTQYF. In DNA form, the CDR3 reads TGTGCCTCTGAAGCGGGTACAGATACGCAGTATTTT.

The chain links TRBV15 to TRBJ2-7; 9 bases map to TRBD2. J gave up 3 bases and V 1 base, and 4 bases lay outside the gene matches. The CDR3 is 15 residues long. CDR1 is LNHNV and CDR2 is YYDKDF in the germline V gene (reference sequence). The CDR3 region is CATSRGPAGGYEQYF. In DNA, the CDR3 is TGTGCCACCAGCAGAGGCCCAGCGGGGGGCTACGAGCAGTACTTC.

The V and J genes are TRBV30 and TRBJ2-3; maybe TRBD2 (6 bases). Trimming removed 4 bases from V and 2 bases from J, with 16 bases in between. This CDR3 has 15 amino acids. Germline loops: CDR1 GTSNPN, CDR2 SVGIG (reference sequence). CDR3 nucleotides: TGTGCCTGGACCCTATATAGCGGATTCACAGATACGCAGTATTTT. Translation: CAWTLYSGFTDTQYF.

The chain uses TRBV7-2 and TRBJ2-4, with 8 bases aligning to TRBD1. The length of the CDR3 is 14 residues. V was pared by 5 bases and J by 5 bases, with 5 bases of the junction left unmatched. The germline V gene has CDR1 SGHTA and CDR2 FQGNSA. The CDR3 is CASSTDRVENIQYF. CDR3 bases: TGTGCCAGCAGCACGGACAGGGTAGAAAACATTCAGTACTTC.

This chain links TRBV10-3 with TRBJ2-5; 7 bases are shared with TRBD2. Trimming removed 3 bases from V and 3 bases from J; junction bases left unmatched: 4. The CDR3 sequence is 14 residues long. Looked up from germline, CDR1 is ENHRY and CDR2 is SYGVKD. The CDR3 loop reads CAISDWGGEETQYF. CDR3 sequence (DNA): TGTGCCATCAGTGACTGGGGGGGAGAAGAGACCCAGTACTTC.

V usage is TRBV19 and J usage is TRBJ2-3; D is possibly TRBD1 (5 bases). This CDR3 region has 15 residues. Trimming removed 5 bases at V and 1 base at J, with 13 bases between. Germline V lookup: CDR1 LNHDA, CDR2 SQIVND (reference sequence). The CDR3 nucleotides read TGTGCCAGTAGTTCGACTGGGGCGGGCACAGATACGCAGTATTTT. Residues: CASSSTGAGTDTQYF.

J is TRBJ2-7 and V is TRBV9; 8 nucleotides align to TRBD2. V trimming: 3 bases; J trimming: 2 bases; junction bases outside the gene matches: 4. Germline loops: CDR1 SGDLS, CDR2 YYNGEE. The CDR3 sequence is 14 residues long. The CDR3 reads CASSASGPAYEQYF. The CDR3 bases are TGTGCCAGCAGCGCTAGCGGGCCCGCCTACGAGCAGTACTTC.

The chain combines TRBV27 with TRBJ2-3, with 9 bases aligning to TRBD2. After removal of 2 bases from V and 0 bases from J, the junction contained 6 bases not matched to a gene. The CDR3 contains 17 residues. Germline CDR1 MNHEY, CDR2 SMNVEV (reference sequence). The CDR3 DNA is TGTGCCAGCAGTTTAGCGGGAGGGGGGTTGAGCACAGATACGCAGTATTTT. This gives the protein CASSLAGGGLSTDTQYF.

The V call is TRBV5-1, the J call TRBJ2-1; D is unclear. V lost 0 bases and J lost 6, with 10 bases in between. CDR3 size: 14 residues. Germline V gives CDR1 SGHRS, CDR2 YFSETQ. CDR3 in amino acids: CASSLGGQSNEQFF. Here the CDR3 DNA reads TGCGCCAGCAGCTTGGGAGGTCAAAGCAATGAGCAGTTCTTC.

V and J are TRBV27 and TRBJ1-2; 8 bases align to TRBD1. The CDR3 extends over 15 amino acids. Trimming took 5 bases from V and 5 from J; bases not matched to a gene: 10. CDR1 and CDR2 (germline): MNHEY, SMNVEV (reference sequence). In DNA form, the CDR3 reads TGTGCCAGCAGTACGTTCGGACAGGGTATATATGGCTACACCTTC. Its translation: CASSTFGQGIYGYTF.

A few counts support this clone. The genes are TRBV5-5 and TRBJ1-5; no clear D. V was pared by 0 bases and J by 8 bases, with 12 bases between. Germline-derived CDR1 and CDR2 are SGHKS and YYEKEE (reference sequence). This CDR3 is built from 14 residues. Written as DNA, the CDR3 is TGTGCCAGCAGCTTGGGTCTGGGGAGTAAGCCCCAGCATTTT. Translating gives CASSLGLGSKPQHF.

The rearrangement links TRBV6-5 to TRBJ2-7; 7 nucleotides agree with TRBD1. The V segment lost 4 bases and the J segment 3 bases; nucleotides outside the gene matches: 3. Germline CDR1 reads MNHEY; CDR2 reads SVGAGI. This CDR3 has 13 amino acids. The CDR3 coding sequence is TGTGCCAGCAGTTTACAGGGGTACTACGAGCAGTACTTC. Its protein is CASSLQGYYEQYF.

This clone came up once. This chain connects TRBV4-1 to TRBJ2-1; 9 bases agree with TRBD1. Germline values: CDR1 MGHRA, CDR2 YSYEKL. J lost 4 bases, V lost 1 base, and 5 bases had no gene match. The CDR3 loop spans 16 amino acids. CDR3 in DNA: TGCGCCAGCAGCCAAGCACCGGGACAGGGATACAATGAGCAGTTCTTC. Protein sequence: CASSQAPGQGYNEQFF.

The J gene is TRBJ1-1, the V gene TRBV19; TRBD1 aligns across 9 bases. V gave up 1 base and J gave up 5 bases; unmatched junction bases: 8. This CDR3 has 16 residues. Germline-derived CDR1 and CDR2 are LNHDA and SQIVND (reference sequence). The CDR3 coding sequence is TGTGCCAGTAGTATAGGTAACAGGGGGCGCTGGACTGAAGCTTTCTTT. This translates into CASSIGNRGRWTEAFF. The variable domain in full, completed from reference TRBV19 and TRBJ1-1, reads DGGITQSPKYLFRKEGQNVTLSCEQNLNHDAMYWYRQDPGQGLRLIYYSQIVNDFQKGDIAEGYSVSREKKESFPLTVTSAQKNPTAFYLCASSIGNRGRWTEAFFGQGTRLTVV.